This TCR beta chain was observed in a study (dated by TCRdb to 2016 to 2018). In its sample, this clonotype was seen a few times. Its antigen specificity is not known. The sample holds no much larger clone one base away, and base qualities are not on file. Counted from cysteine to phenylalanine, this CDR3 has 16 amino acids. The only DNA kept is the CDR3, 48 bases in frame from the first base. V loses 4 bases of germline sequence and J loses 0 bases, and the interval between the two ends is 13 bases. According to the germline V gene, CDR1 reads LGHNA and CDR2 reads YNFKEQ. The method was RT-PCR. Instrument on record: Illumina MiSeq. TCRdb took the public reads, trimmed them with fastp at Q25, ran MiXCR for clone calling and kept in-frame beta chains. Every distinct CDR3 protein forms one entry, paired with its most common genes and DNA. The sample table contains about 680,000 distinct CDR3 sequences; only one count was recorded for more than 13% of them. Roughly 3.9% of the sample rests with the top ten.

The receptor comes from a female donor in good health, serving as a healthy control. Source material: memory CD4+ T cells from blood. Rearrangement joined TRBV4-2 to TRBJ1-5, and possibly TRBD1, on 6 matching bases. The nucleotide sequence is TGTGCCAGCAGCCCGCAGACAGGTCTTAGCAATCAGCCCCAGCATTTT. It translates as CASSPQTGLSNQPQHF.